A selection of T cell receptor beta chains follows, all from one sample in a study of blood T cell repertoires in COVID-19. This table comes from immunoSEQ multiplex PCR, and its TCRdb copy is limited to in-frame clones, with some not included. The table includes 200,000 to 250,000 clones, 80% to 90% detected once. Source material: PBMCs or T cells enriched from blood (not recorded which). These receptors all stem from a woman aged 45-65 years in a cohort exposed to, infected with or recovered from COVID-19 (not recorded which). The CDR3 runs from the conserved cysteine through the conserved F or W. Fields, in order: clone size, V gene, J gene, D gene, CDR3 DNA, CDR3 protein. A D gene is named only where the DNA matches it firmly. Size is stated for part of the rows, as once, few or many counts, or as a class when the clone is expanded.

.	TRBV19	TRBJ2-7	.	TGTGCCAGTAGTGTTGACAGGTACTACGAGCAGTACTTC	CASSVDRYYEQYF
.	TRBV4-2	TRBJ1-1	.	TGTGCCAGCAGCCAAGGAGTTTCCGGAACAGGCCGCGGAGGGAGGACTGAAGCTTTCTTT	CASSQGVSGTGRGGRTEAFF
.	TRBV6-1	TRBJ1-6	.	TGTGCCAGCAGTGAATTAAACAGAGACAATTCACCCCTCCACTTT	CASSELNRDNSPLHF
.	TRBV21-1	TRBJ1-1	.	TGTGCCAGCAGCAAAACTAGTGGAGCTGAAGCTTTCTTT	CASSKTSGAEAFF
few	TRBV9	TRBJ2-7	TRBD1	TGTGCCAGCAGCGTAGGGACAGGGTCCGAGCAGTACTTC	CASSVGTGSEQYF
.	TRBV7-8	TRBJ2-3	.	TGTGCCAGCAGCTTAGGTCTGACTGTGGATACGCAGTATTTT	CASSLGLTVDTQYF
.	TRBV7-8	TRBJ1-1	.	TGTGCCAGCAGCCTACAAGCCGGGACATTGAACACTGAAGCTTTCTTT	CASSLQAGTLNTEAFF
.	TRBV7-3	TRBJ1-2	.	TGTGCCAGCAGCTTAAACCCGGGACAAGATGGCTACACCTTC	CASSLNPGQDGYTF
.	TRBV24-1	TRBJ1-2	TRBD1	TGTGCCACCAGTGATTTGGGGCAGGGGGCCGGCTACACCTTC	CATSDLGQGAGYTF
.	TRBV5-4	TRBJ1-2	.	TGTGCCAGCAGCCCGAAGGGGGTAGCCCCCTATGGCTACACCTTC	CASSPKGVAPYGYTF
.	TRBV28	TRBJ2-7	TRBD2	TGTGCCAGCAGTTTATGGGGCGGGGGGGCCTTAGGTGAGCAGTACTTC	CASSLWGGGALGEQYF
.	TRBV18	TRBJ2-2	TRBD2	TGTGCCAGCTCACCCCCTAGCGGGGGGGACACCGGGGAGCTGTTTTTT	CASSPPSGGDTGELFF
.	TRBV6-5	TRBJ1-2	.	TGTGCCAGCAACTTAAAGGGGCTTAACTATGGCTACACCTTC	CASNLKGLNYGYTF
.	TRBV4-3	TRBJ2-2	.	TGCGCCAGCAGCCAAGAGGGGGGTGTGAACACCGGGGAGCTGTTTTTT	CASSQEGGVNTGELFF
.	TRBV30	TRBJ2-6	.	TGTGCCTGGAGTACAGGACCGTCTGGGGCCAACGTCCTGACTTTC	CAWSTGPSGANVLTF
.	TRBV6-2/TRBV6-3	TRBJ2-7	TRBD1	TGTGCCAGCAGTTACCTAACAATGCAGGGGGCGAGGTACGAGCAGTACTTC	CASSYLTMQGARYEQYF
.	TRBV11-3	TRBJ2-7	.	TGTGCCAGCAGCACCTCAGCCAGCGGGTACGAGCAGTACTTC	CASSTSASGYEQYF
.	TRBV29-1	TRBJ2-3	.	TGCAGCGTTCGGGTCGGGGGCACAGATACGCAGTATTTT	CSVRVGGTDTQYF
.	TRBV19	TRBJ2-1	.	TGTGCCAGTAGTATTAGCCAGGGCTTGTATGAGCAGTTCTTC	CASSISQGLYEQFF
.	TRBV7-9	TRBJ2-7	.	TGTGCCAGCAGCTTAGAGGTCGGGGAGCAGTACTTC	CASSLEVGEQYF
.	TRBV6-5	TRBJ1-1	.	TGTGCCAGCACCTGGGGGCTTATGAACACTGAAGCTTTCTTT	CASTWGLMNTEAFF
.	TRBV7-2	TRBJ1-2	TRBD1	TGTGCCAGCAGCTTAGAACGGGGACAGACGTTCGGCTACACCTTC	CASSLERGQTFGYTF
.	TRBV7-9	TRBJ1-1	.	TGTGCCAGCAGCCCGCAGTGGCCTGAAGCTTTCTTT	CASSPQWPEAFF
.	TRBV7-2	TRBJ2-1	TRBD2	TGTGCCAGCAGCCTCCGCAGTGGGCGGGGGAATTACAATGAGCAGTTCTTC	CASSLRSGRGNYNEQFF
.	TRBV27	TRBJ1-6	.	TGTGCCAGCCGGAAAGCACTAAGCAGGGAAGGGTATAATTCACCCCTCCACTTT	CASRKALSREGYNSPLHF
.	TRBV7-9	TRBJ1-4	.	TGTGCCAGCAGCCCGGGACTCCTCGGCGACGAAAAACTGTTTTTT	CASSPGLLGDEKLFF
.	TRBV7-3	TRBJ2-3	TRBD2	TGTGCCAGCAGCCCACTAGCGGGCACAGATACGCAGTATTTT	CASSPLAGTDTQYF
once	TRBV9	TRBJ1-5	TRBD1	TGTGCCAGCAGCGTAGGACAGGGGAGCAATCAGCCCCAGCATTTT	CASSVGQGSNQPQHF
.	TRBV3-1/TRBV3-2	TRBJ2-3	TRBD2	TGTGCCAGCAGCAATCTAGCGGGCACCGGGCCAGATACGCAGTATTTT	CASSNLAGTGPDTQYF
.	TRBV2	TRBJ1-2	.	TGTGCCAGCAGTGAAGGCCACTCGACAGGTTTATATGGCTACACCTTC	CASSEGHSTGLYGYTF
.	TRBV29-1	TRBJ1-5	TRBD1	TGCAGCGTGTCAGGGACAGGGGGCGCGGGCAATCAGCCCCAGCATTTT	CSVSGTGGAGNQPQHF
.	TRBV24-1	TRBJ2-3	TRBD2	TGTGCCACCAGAGCGGGAGGGGGCGACGCAGATACGCAGTATTTT	CATRAGGGDADTQYF